These T cell receptor beta chains were read from a single sample in a study of siplizumab effects on memory and regulatory T cells. Sequenced by immunoSEQ multiplex PCR; TCRdb stores in-frame clones only, minus some. The table lists nearly 85,000 clones, 95% of them singletons. The source material was CD8+ T cells sorted from blood. The receptor set was obtained from a human donor in good health. Each CDR3 is given with its conserved first and last residue. Each record gives: J gene, D gene, V gene, clone size, CDR3 DNA, CDR3 protein. A D gene is named only where the DNA matches it firmly. A row's size may be missing; if present it is once, few, many or a size class.

J gene: TRBJ1-1; D gene: -; V gene: TRBV28; clone size: few; CDR3 DNA: TGTGCCAGCAGTTTCAGACATCCCTCTCAGGCTTTCTTT; CDR3 protein: CASSFRHPSQAFF
J gene: TRBJ2-3; D gene: -; V gene: TRBV7-6; clone size: once; CDR3 DNA: TGTGCCAGCAGCCCCGAGCCCAGGAGCACAGATACGCAGTATTTT; CDR3 protein: CASSPEPRSTDTQYF
J gene: TRBJ1-1; D gene: TRBD1; V gene: TRBV6-5; clone size: once; CDR3 DNA: TGTGCCAGCAGTTCTTACCGACAGGGGAACCCTGAAGCTTTCTTT; CDR3 protein: CASSSYRQGNPEAFF
J gene: TRBJ2-2; D gene: -; V gene: TRBV7-8; clone size: -; CDR3 DNA: TGTGCCAGCTACGTTGGTGGCACCGGGGAGCTGTTTTTT; CDR3 protein: CASYVGGTGELFF
J gene: TRBJ1-1; D gene: TRBD1; V gene: TRBV28; clone size: -; CDR3 DNA: TGTGCCAGCAGTGGGGACAGTGAAGCTTTCTTT; CDR3 protein: CASSGDSEAFF
J gene: TRBJ2-5; D gene: -; V gene: TRBV4-1; clone size: -; CDR3 DNA: TGCGCCAGCAGCCAAGAACCGGACTTGCAAGAGACCCAGTACTTC; CDR3 protein: CASSQEPDLQETQYF
J gene: TRBJ1-2; D gene: TRBD1; V gene: TRBV7-8; clone size: few; CDR3 DNA: TGTGCCAGCGGGGGGACAGGAGCTAACTATGGCTACACCTTC; CDR3 protein: CASGGTGANYGYTF
J gene: TRBJ2-2; D gene: TRBD2; V gene: TRBV7-9; clone size: -; CDR3 DNA: TGTGCCAGCAGTATTAGCGGGAAGAACACCGGGGAGCTGTTTTTT; CDR3 protein: CASSISGKNTGELFF
J gene: TRBJ2-7; D gene: -; V gene: TRBV19; clone size: -; CDR3 DNA: TGTGCCAGTAGCTATAATAGCGGACCCTACGAGCAGTACTTC; CDR3 protein: CASSYNSGPYEQYF
J gene: TRBJ2-7; D gene: -; V gene: TRBV7-6; clone size: -; CDR3 DNA: TGTGCCAGCAGCCCAAGTAGCTCCTACGAGCAGTACTTC; CDR3 protein: CASSPSSSYEQYF
J gene: TRBJ1-1; D gene: -; V gene: TRBV7-9; clone size: -; CDR3 DNA: TGTGCCAGCAGCTTAGCGTCCGGTGAAGCTTTCTTT; CDR3 protein: CASSLASGEAFF
J gene: TRBJ2-7; D gene: -; V gene: TRBV7-6; clone size: -; CDR3 DNA: TGTGCCAGCAGCTTGTCAGATCAGCCGTACTACGAGCAGTACTTC; CDR3 protein: CASSLSDQPYYEQYF
J gene: TRBJ2-7; D gene: -; V gene: TRBV4-1; clone size: -; CDR3 DNA: TGCGCCAGCGCTAGTGGGCAGGGAGTATACGAGCAGTACTTC; CDR3 protein: CASASGQGVYEQYF
J gene: TRBJ1-2; D gene: -; V gene: TRBV19; clone size: -; CDR3 DNA: TGTGCCAGTAGTTATATAAAAAACGTGGACGGCCCCTTCTATGGCTACACCTTC; CDR3 protein: CASSYIKNVDGPFYGYTF
J gene: TRBJ2-5; D gene: -; V gene: TRBV5-1; clone size: -; CDR3 DNA: TGCGCCAGCAGCCCGGGGGACGCCTCCTGGGAGACCCAGTACTTC; CDR3 protein: CASSPGDASWETQYF
J gene: TRBJ1-1; D gene: -; V gene: TRBV5-1; clone size: -; CDR3 DNA: TGCGCCAGCAGCTTGGAAGGGGCGGGGACTGAAGCTTTCTTT; CDR3 protein: CASSLEGAGTEAFF
J gene: TRBJ2-3; D gene: TRBD1; V gene: TRBV9; clone size: -; CDR3 DNA: TGTGCCAGCAGCGACCGGGACAGAAATAGCACTAGCACAGATACGCAGTATTTT; CDR3 protein: CASSDRDRNSTSTDTQYF
J gene: TRBJ2-3; D gene: TRBD2; V gene: TRBV4-2; clone size: -; CDR3 DNA: TGTGCCAGCAGCCAAGATCCTAGGCTAGCGGGAGGTCCAGATACGCAGTATTTT; CDR3 protein: CASSQDPRLAGGPDTQYF
J gene: TRBJ1-1; D gene: -; V gene: TRBV6-6; clone size: -; CDR3 DNA: TGTGCCAGCAGTCTCGATAGAACTGAAGCTTTCTTT; CDR3 protein: CASSLDRTEAFF
J gene: TRBJ1-3; D gene: -; V gene: TRBV10-3; clone size: -; CDR3 DNA: TGTGCCACCGAACCACAGGATCGCTCTGGAAACACCATATATTTT; CDR3 protein: CATEPQDRSGNTIYF
J gene: TRBJ2-2; D gene: TRBD2; V gene: TRBV19; clone size: -; CDR3 DNA: TGTGCCATCTCAGTGGGGAGCGGGAGTACCGGGGAGCTGTTTTTT; CDR3 protein: CAISVGSGSTGELFF
J gene: TRBJ1-5; D gene: -; V gene: TRBV14; clone size: -; CDR3 DNA: TGTGCCAGCAGCCAAGGGTGGGGGCGCGATCAGCCCCAGCATTTT; CDR3 protein: CASSQGWGRDQPQHF
J gene: TRBJ1-4; D gene: -; V gene: TRBV4-2; clone size: -; CDR3 DNA: TGTGCCAGCAGCCAAGCTCCCCCGGGGCCAGCTGAAAAACTGTTTTTT; CDR3 protein: CASSQAPPGPAEKLFF
J gene: TRBJ2-7; D gene: -; V gene: TRBV28; clone size: -; CDR3 DNA: TGTGCCAGCAGTGCATACAGGGAGACCTACGAGCAGTACTTC; CDR3 protein: CASSAYRETYEQYF
J gene: TRBJ2-1; D gene: TRBD2; V gene: TRBV7-9; clone size: -; CDR3 DNA: TGTGCCAGCAGCTTAATATCGGGAGGAGCCGATGAGCAGTTCTTC; CDR3 protein: CASSLISGGADEQFF
J gene: TRBJ2-3; D gene: TRBD2; V gene: TRBV6-5; clone size: once; CDR3 DNA: TGTGCCAGCAGTGGACTAGCGGGAGCAGATACGCAGTATTTT; CDR3 protein: CASSGLAGADTQYF
J gene: TRBJ2-7; D gene: TRBD2; V gene: TRBV5-4; clone size: -; CDR3 DNA: TGTGCCAGCAGCTTCACCGGACTAGCGGGATACGAGCAGTACTTC; CDR3 protein: CASSFTGLAGYEQYF
J gene: TRBJ2-1; D gene: TRBD2; V gene: TRBV27; clone size: -; CDR3 DNA: TGTGCCAGCAGTTTATTACTAGCGGGTGGCTCCTACAATGAGCAGTTCTTC; CDR3 protein: CASSLLLAGGSYNEQFF
J gene: TRBJ2-1; D gene: TRBD2; V gene: TRBV5-5; clone size: -; CDR3 DNA: TGTGCCAGCAGAAGACTAGCGGGAGACAATGAGCAGTTCTTC; CDR3 protein: CASRRLAGDNEQFF
J gene: TRBJ2-5; D gene: -; V gene: TRBV9; clone size: -; CDR3 DNA: TGTGCCAGCAGCGGCCGGGACTCCGGAGAGACCCAGTACTTC; CDR3 protein: CASSGRDSGETQYF
J gene: TRBJ2-3; D gene: TRBD2; V gene: TRBV13; clone size: -; CDR3 DNA: TGTGCCAGCAGCGTGACTAGCGGGAGTACAGATACGCAGTATTTT; CDR3 protein: CASSVTSGSTDTQYF